What follows describes a single T cell receptor beta chain. The data are from a study of blood T cell repertoires in COVID-19. Study background: There were acute and convalescent COVID-19 samples, and they came from the United States, Italy and Spain. T cells, B-cell-depleted T cells, or PBMCs supplied cDNA or gDNA.

The CDR3 is 16 amino acids. The ends were cut back, 1 base at V and 4 bases at J, with 17 bases in the middle. The V gene's germline CDR1 is MNHNS and CDR2 SASEGT. Measured with immunoSEQ multiplex PCR; TCRdb has only the in-frame clones, and not every one. The sample lists more than 45,000 clones; 75% to 85% were seen once. The chain links TRBV6-1 to TRBJ2-7; D is unresolved. The TCR originated in a man aged 80 or over in a cohort sampled during active COVID-19. Sequenced input: peripheral blood. The CDR3 bases are TGTGCCAGCAGTGAAGTGGGCTCCCAAAAACCTTACGAGCAGTACTTC. It is translated as CASSEVGSQKPYEQYF.